This paragraph covers one T cell receptor beta chain sequence. The data originate from a study of control samples from healthy donors and cancer patients. CDR1 is LNHDA and CDR2 is SQIVND in the germline V gene (reference sequence). This CDR3 has 18 residues. With V trimmed by 4 bases and J by 1 base, 11 bases remained unmatched. Using immunoSEQ multiplex PCR, the repertoire was profiled, and TCRdb retains in-frame clones only, with some absent. The table includes 120,000 or so clones, 87% detected once. The sequencing input was blood. The chain carries TRBV19 and TRBJ2-1, with TRBD2 matching over 9 bases. This receptor was obtained from a man aged 55 to 70 in good health. The CDR3 nucleotides read TGTGCCAGTAGTAACGATGGCGGGGGGGCAGCATCCTACAATGAGCAGTTCTTC. It specifies CASSNDGGGAASYNEQFF.